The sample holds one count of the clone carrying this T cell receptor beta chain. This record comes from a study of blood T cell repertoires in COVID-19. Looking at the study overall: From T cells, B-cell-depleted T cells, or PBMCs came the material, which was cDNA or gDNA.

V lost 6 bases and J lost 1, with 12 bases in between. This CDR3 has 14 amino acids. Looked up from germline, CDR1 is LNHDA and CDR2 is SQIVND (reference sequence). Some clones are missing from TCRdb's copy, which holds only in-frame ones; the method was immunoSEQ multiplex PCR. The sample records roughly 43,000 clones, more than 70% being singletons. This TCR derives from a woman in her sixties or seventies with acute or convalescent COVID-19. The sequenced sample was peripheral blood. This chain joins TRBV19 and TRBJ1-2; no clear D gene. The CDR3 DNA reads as TGTGCCAGTAGCTACCCGGGAGGTAACTATGGCTACACCTTC. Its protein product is CASSYPGGNYGYTF. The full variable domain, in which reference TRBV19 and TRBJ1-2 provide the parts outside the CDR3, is DGGITQSPKYLFRKEGQNVTLSCEQNLNHDAMYWYRQDPGQGLRLIYYSQIVNDFQKGDIAEGYSVSREKKESFPLTVTSAQKNPTAFYLCASSYPGGNYGYTFGSGTRLTVV.